This T cell receptor (beta chain) comes out of a study of blood T cell repertoires in COVID-19. Participants were aged about 18 to 100 years from some 24 US areas. Cohort 3 donors counted as recovered after two negative PCRs, clearance, or resolved symptoms. This CDR3 is built from 15 residues. Trimming left V 4 bases short and J 3 bases short, with 10 bases between. Per the germline V gene, CDR1 is SEHNR and CDR2 is FQNEAQ (reference sequence). Methods used by the authors: Estimation of nucleated cell counts was performed using reference gene primer amplification. Here immunoSEQ multiplex PCR was the method, and the copy in TCRdb shows in-frame clones only, minus some. V, J and clone size are those of that table, while D and trimming were read from the DNA. The sample consists of approximately 280,000 clones, approximately 89% of them appearing once.

The origin of this receptor is a woman aged 60-70 years who had recovered from COVID-19. The genes are TRBV7-9 and TRBJ2-6, with D unresolved. The sample consisted of PBMCs or T cells enriched from blood (not recorded which). In nucleotides, the CDR3 is TGTGCCAGCAGCTCCCCAGGTGGTGGGGCCAACGTCCTGACTTTC. Translated, it gives CASSSPGGGANVLTF.